A single sample is the source of the 27 T cell receptor beta chains below, sequenced in a study of control samples from healthy donors and cancer patients. Sequencing used immunoSEQ multiplex PCR; TCRdb keeps in-frame clones, though not all of them. The sample yields about 72,000 clones, around 94% seen once. The sample was blood. The receptors come from a woman aged 55 to 70 in good health.

The V and J genes are TRBV28 and TRBJ2-4; 11 positions match TRBD2. Germline trimming cut 6 bases from V and 8 bases from J; bases unmatched to any gene: 12. In germline, CDR1 is MDHEN, CDR2 SYDVKM. CDR3 size: 16 residues. Here the CDR3 reads CASSRTLAGGMDIQYF. In DNA form, the CDR3 reads TGTGCCAGCAGCCGAACCCTAGCGGGGGGCATGGACATTCAGTACTTC.

The chain recombines TRBV6-6 with TRBJ2-1; D possibly corresponds to TRBD1 (6 bases). V was shortened by 6 bases and J by 4 bases, with 10 bases between the two germline ends. CDR3 length: 13 amino acids. The germline V gene has CDR1 MNHNY and CDR2 SVGAGI (reference sequence). The chain's CDR3 is CASRQGRYNEQFF. The DNA for the CDR3 is TGTGCCAGCAGACAGGGACGTTACAATGAGCAGTTCTTC.

The rearrangement joins TRBV21-1 to TRBJ2-7. TRBV21-1 is listed as a pseudogene. The CDR3 is 12 residues long. Here the CDR3 DNA reads TGTGCCAGCAGCCCGGGGGCCGGAATGCAGTACTTC. Its protein product is CASSPGAGMQYF.

This clone was detected only once. The chain employs TRBV28 and TRBJ1-1; D possibly corresponds to TRBD1 (5 bases). The CDR3 length is 10 residues. The germline V gene encodes CDR1 MDHEN and CDR2 SYDVKM. The V gene lost 8 bases and the J gene lost 10 bases, with 11 bases spanning the gap. CDR3 in DNA: TGTGCCAGCCTTCCCGGGGGAGCTTTCTTT. This gives the protein CASLPGGAFF.

The chain couples TRBV7-2 to TRBJ2-1, with 7 bases identical to TRBD2. From germline, CDR1 is SGHTA and CDR2 FQGNSA. The CDR3 is 17 residues long. V lost 5 bases to trimming and J lost 0 bases; unmatched junction nucleotides: 10. CDR3 nucleotide sequence: TGTGCCAGCAGCGAACTTAGCGGGCAGAGCTCCTACAATGAGCAGTTCTTC. Amino acid sequence: CASSELSGQSSYNEQFF.

The V call is TRBV10-3, the J call TRBJ2-7, with 8 bases that match TRBD2. The ends lost 5 bases at V and 5 bases at J; junction bases unmatched: 17. CDR3 length: 17 residues. CDR1 is ENHRY and CDR2 is SYGVKD in the germline V gene. CDR3: CAISPGTGSGSVHEQYF. DNA of the CDR3: TGTGCCATCAGTCCAGGGACCGGGAGCGGGAGTGTCCACGAGCAGTACTTC.

This chain links TRBV28 with TRBJ1-1; 8 bases match TRBD1. The length of the CDR3 is 13 residues. V shed 5 bases, J shed 4 bases, and the junction held 3 bases outside the gene matches. Germline CDR1 reads MDHEN; CDR2 reads SYDVKM. The CDR3 here is CASSEDRATEAFF. The CDR3 DNA is TGTGCCAGCAGTGAGGACAGGGCCACTGAAGCTTTCTTT.

The chain recombines TRBV3-1 (or the pseudogene TRBV3-2) with TRBJ1-5, with D unresolved. V lost 0 bases and J lost 4, with 4 bases in between. Per germline, CDR1 LGHDT and CDR2 YNNKEL (reference sequence). The CDR3 is 13 residues long. CDR3 sequence: CASSQDLNQPQHF. CDR3 DNA sequence: TGTGCCAGCAGCCAAGATCTGAATCAGCCCCAGCATTTT.

V usage is TRBV3-1 (or the pseudogene TRBV3-2) and J usage is TRBJ1-3; D not certain. Germline V gene lookup returns CDR1 LGHDT and CDR2 YNNKEL (reference sequence). CDR3 length: 17 amino acids. Trimming pared 0 bases from V and 5 bases from J, leaving 17 bases between. The CDR3 DNA sequence: TGTGCCAGCAGCCAAGATCGGCGCCCCGAAGGACGAAACACCATATATTTT. It codes for CASSQDRRPEGRNTIYF.

This clone was recorded only once. The V gene is TRBV4-2, the J gene TRBJ1-5, with D possibly TRBD1 on 5 matching bases. CDR1 is LGHNA, CDR2 YNFKEQ, per germline. The CDR3 has 15 amino acids. Between the trimmed V and J ends, which lost 4 bases and 5 bases, there was a span of 15 bases. The CDR3 reads CASSRSRGRDQPQHF. CDR3 DNA sequence: TGTGCCAGCAGCCGTAGTAGGGGTCGGGATCAGCCCCAGCATTTT.

This rearrangement joins TRBV19 to TRBJ1-4, with D tentatively TRBD1 (5 bases). V was clipped by 3 bases and J by 10 bases, with 15 bases between them. Germline V gives CDR1 LNHDA, CDR2 SQIVND (reference sequence). This CDR3 is built from 14 residues. In DNA, the CDR3 is TGTGCCAGTAGTATCGGGACGGACTTTGGAAAACTGTTTTTT. It encodes CASSIGTDFGKLFF.

The chain links TRBV2 to TRBJ1-2; 8 bases fit TRBD1. J gave up 5 bases and V 7 bases, and 15 bases lay outside the gene matches. CDR3 size: 16 residues. The germline V gene encodes CDR1 SNHLY and CDR2 FYNNEI. The DNA of the CDR3 is TGTGCCAGCACTAGTTCACAGGGGGTCCGGATTTATGGCTACACCTTC. It yields the protein CASTSSQGVRIYGYTF.

V gene TRBV7-9 combines with J gene TRBJ2-1; D is perhaps TRBD2 (5 bases). CDR1 and CDR2 (germline): SEHNR, FQNEAQ (reference sequence). Trimming shortened V by 5 bases and J by 5 bases, and 10 bases separated the two germline ends. This CDR3 region has 13 residues. CDR3: CASSGGLHNEQFF. DNA of the CDR3: TGTGCCAGCAGCGGCGGACTCCACAATGAGCAGTTCTTC. The variable domain in full, completed from reference TRBV7-9 and TRBJ2-1, reads DTGVSQNPRHKITKRGQNVTFRCDPISEHNRLYWYRQTLGQGPEFLTYFQNEAQLEKSRLLSDRFSAERPKGSFSTLEIQRTEQGDSAMYLCASSGGLHNEQFFGPGTRLTVL.

The gene calls are TRBV7-9 and TRBJ2-1; 9 bases map to TRBD2. This CDR3 is 18 amino acids long. V shed 4 bases and J 6 bases; nucleotides not matched to a gene: 16. CDR1 and CDR2 from the germline V gene are SEHNR and FQNEAQ (reference sequence). CDR3 DNA: TGTGCCAGCAGCTCCACCGACCCAGCGGGAGGAAAAGTCAATGAGCAGTTCTTC. Residues: CASSSTDPAGGKVNEQFF.

The rearrangement uses TRBV5-1 and TRBJ2-5, with D perhaps TRBD2 (6 bases). Trimming stripped 2 bases from V and 1 base from J, with 12 bases between. The CDR3 is 15 amino acids. Germline lookup yields CDR1 SGHRS and CDR2 YFSETQ. CDR3 amino acids: CASSLYGTLQETQYF. CDR3 bases: TGCGCCAGCAGCTTATACGGGACTCTCCAAGAGACCCAGTACTTC. The full variable domain, with the rest looked up from reference TRBV5-1 and TRBJ2-5, is KAGVTQTPRYLIKTRGQQVTLSCSPISGHRSVSWYQQTPGQGLQFLFEYFSETQRNKGNFPGRFSGRQFSNSRSEMNVSTLELGDSALYLCASSLYGTLQETQYFGPGTRLLVL.

The chain combines TRBV4-3 with TRBJ1-2; 7 bases are shared with TRBD1. J gave up 1 base and V 2 bases, and 4 bases lay outside the gene matches. From germline, CDR1 is LGHNA and CDR2 YSLEER. This CDR3 spans 15 amino acids. Here the CDR3 DNA reads TGCGCCAGCAGCCAACAACGACAGGGTAACTATGGCTACACCTTC. This encodes CASSQQRQGNYGYTF.

The chain couples TRBV9 to TRBJ2-1; 7 positions agree with TRBD2. The CDR3 consists of 14 residues. The V gene end was trimmed by 3 bases and the J gene end by 6 bases; junction bases not matched to a gene: 6. Germline CDR1 is SGDLS and CDR2 is YYNGEE. CDR3 bases: TGTGCCAGCAGCGCTGGCGGGAGCGGCAATGAGCAGTTCTTC. This gives the protein CASSAGGSGNEQFF.

This chain links TRBV18 with TRBJ1-6, with D unresolved. The CDR3 has 16 residues. Trimming cost V 3 bases and J 0 bases, with 9 bases left between them. Per germline, CDR1 KGHSH and CDR2 LQKENI. For the CDR3, the DNA is TGTGCCAGCTCACCCGACAAGAGCTCCTATAATTCACCCCTCCACTTT. It translates to CASSPDKSSYNSPLHF. Drawing the rest from reference TRBV18 and TRBJ1-6, the complete variable domain is NAGVMQNPRHLVRRRGQEARLRCSPMKGHSHVYWYRQLPEEGLKFMVYLQKENIIDESGMPKERFSAEFPKEGPSILRIQQVVRGDSAAYFCASSPDKSSYNSPLHFGNGTRLTVT.

The V and J genes are TRBV19 and TRBJ1-1, with a tentative D call TRBD1 (6 bases). The germline CDR1 and CDR2 sequences are LNHDA and SQIVND (reference sequence). This CDR3 is built from 14 residues. Trimming removed 5 bases from V and 4 bases from J, with 14 bases in between. The CDR3 DNA reads as TGTGCCAGTAGTTTTAGGACAGACGGCACTGAAGCTTTCTTT. It yields the protein CASSFRTDGTEAFF.

This clone was seen a single time. V gene TRBV11-2 combines with J gene TRBJ1-1; unclear D gene. This CDR3 has 15 residues. V was shortened by 6 bases and J by 0 bases, with 14 bases between the two germline ends. CDR1 is SGHAT and CDR2 is FQNNGV in the germline V gene. CDR3 coding DNA: TGTGCCAGCAGTCCCGCAGGCGGAATGAACACTGAAGCTTTCTTT. As protein: CASSPAGGMNTEAFF.

This clone was recorded once. The chain uses TRBV28 and TRBJ1-2; TRBD1 matches 8 bases. The J segment lost 5 bases and the V segment lost 5 bases, leaving 10 bases of the junction unmatched. In germline, CDR1 is MDHEN, CDR2 SYDVKM. CDR3 length equals 15 residues. The CDR3 coding sequence is TGTGCCAGCAGTCTCGGTCGGACAGGGCAATATGGCTACACCTTC. This encodes CASSLGRTGQYGYTF.

V and J are TRBV7-2 and TRBJ2-5; tentatively, D is TRBD1 or TRBD2 (6 bases each). CDR1 is SGHTA and CDR2 is FQGNSA in the germline V gene. The V end lost 2 bases, the J end lost 1 base, and 11 bases lay between the germline ends. The CDR3 sequence is 15 residues long. CDR3 sequence: CASSLFGGGQETQYF. CDR3 in DNA: TGTGCCAGCAGCTTATTCGGAGGGGGCCAAGAGACCCAGTACTTC.

The chain couples TRBV30 to TRBJ1-5, with TRBD1 as a possible D gene (5 bases). The germline V and J ends were trimmed by 5 bases and 7 bases, with 15 bases remaining between them. The CDR3 has 13 residues. The germline gives CDR1 GTSNPN, CDR2 SVGIG (reference sequence). The CDR3 loop reads CAWGQGLGQPQHF. The CDR3 DNA reads as TGTGCCTGGGGTCAGGGTCTTGGGCAGCCCCAGCATTTT.

This chain joins TRBV27 and TRBJ2-3, with 7 bases aligning to TRBD1. Germline values: CDR1 MNHEY, CDR2 SMNVEV (reference sequence). The CDR3 covers 13 residues. V was pared by 2 bases and J by 5 bases, with 1 base of the junction left unmatched. CDR3 loop: CASSLNRGDTQYF. DNA of the CDR3: TGTGCCAGCAGTTTAAACAGGGGAGATACGCAGTATTTT.

The rearrangement joins TRBV3-1 (or the pseudogene TRBV3-2) to TRBJ1-2; D not resolved. The V end was cut by 0 bases, the J end by 1 base, with 9 bases between. This CDR3 has 15 residues. CDR1 LGHDT and CDR2 YNNKEL come from the germline V gene (reference sequence). CDR3 coding DNA: TGTGCCAGCAGCCAAGATCCGGGCAGTAACTATGGCTACACCTTC. Protein product: CASSQDPGSNYGYTF.

This clone was found a few times. The chain employs TRBV7-2 and TRBJ2-2, with D unresolved. V was pared by 3 bases and J by 9 bases, with 5 bases between. The CDR3 totals 11 residues. CDR1 and CDR2 (germline): SGHTA, FQGNSA. The CDR3 DNA reads as TGTGCCAGCAGCTTGTCCCGGGAGCTGTTTTTT. This translates into CASSLSRELFF.

This clone was found once. The chain employs TRBV28 and TRBJ2-2, with 8 bases fitting TRBD2. CDR1 and CDR2 from the germline V gene are MDHEN and SYDVKM. Losses at the gene ends were 4 bases for V and 6 bases for J; bases not matched to a gene: 10. The CDR3 length is 16 residues. The CDR3 region is CASSSQAGALSGELFF. CDR3 nucleotides: TGTGCCAGCAGTTCCCAAGCGGGAGCTTTATCCGGGGAGCTGTTTTTT. Complete variable domain (other parts from reference TRBV28 and TRBJ2-2): DVKVTQSSRYLVKRTGEKVFLECVQDMDHENMFWYRQDPGLGLRLIYFSYDVKMKEKGDIPEGYSVSREKKERFSLILESASTNQTSMYLCASSSQAGALSGELFFGEGSRLTVL.